These 13 T cell receptor beta chains came from one sample sequenced in a study of blood T cell repertoires in COVID-19. The data were produced by immunoSEQ multiplex PCR, yet TCRdb's version contains in-frame clones alone and is incomplete. The profile shows roughly 180,000 clones, 80% to 90% of them singletons. Sequencing input: peripheral blood. The receptor set was obtained from a woman aged 80 or older with COVID-19, enrolled during active disease.

The chain employs TRBV3-1 (or the pseudogene TRBV3-2) and TRBJ2-1; D is ambiguous. Trimming stripped 4 bases from V and 3 bases from J, with 13 bases between. This CDR3 comprises 15 residues. Germline CDR1 is LGHDT and CDR2 is YNNKEL (reference sequence). The CDR3 region is CASSPSTMGYNEQFF. The CDR3 bases are TGTGCCAGCAGCCCCTCGACAATGGGCTACAATGAGCAGTTCTTC.

The chain recombines TRBV19 with TRBJ2-2; 7 bases are a match to TRBD1. Germline trimming cut 6 bases from V and 6 bases from J; bases unmatched to any gene: 16. This CDR3 contains 17 residues. Germline V gives CDR1 LNHDA, CDR2 SQIVND (reference sequence). CDR3 nucleotide sequence: TGTGCCAGTAGGATTAACAGGGGCGACCGTAGGGCCGGGGAGCTGTTTTTT. This sequence encodes CASRINRGDRRAGELFF.

This chain joins TRBV7-9 and TRBJ1-3; 8 bases line up with TRBD1. The trim removed 1 base at V and 0 bases at J, leaving 8 bases unmatched. The CDR3 spans 18 residues. The V gene's germline CDR1 is SEHNR and CDR2 FQNEAQ (reference sequence). The CDR3 region has the DNA TGTGCCAGCAGCTTAGTAGGACAGGGAAGCCCCTCTGGAAACACCATATATTTT. Amino acid sequence: CASSLVGQGSPSGNTIYF. Variable domain in full (rest from reference TRBV7-9 and TRBJ1-3): DTGVSQNPRHKITKRGQNVTFRCDPISEHNRLYWYRQTLGQGPEFLTYFQNEAQLEKSRLLSDRFSAERPKGSFSTLEIQRTEQGDSAMYLCASSLVGQGSPSGNTIYFGEGSWLTVV.

The chain uses TRBV9 and TRBJ1-2; 7 bases line up with TRBD1. V dropped 0 bases and J dropped 6; count of bases not matched to a gene: 11. Germline lookup yields CDR1 SGDLS and CDR2 YYNGEE. The CDR3 has 16 amino acids. DNA for the CDR3: TGTGCCAGCAGCGTAGGGCCCCTAGGAGGGGGCGATGGCTACACCTTC. Translating gives CASSVGPLGGGDGYTF.

The chain combines TRBV9 with TRBJ2-1; no definite D call. The germline V and J ends were trimmed by 0 bases and 8 bases, with 12 bases remaining between them. The CDR3 is 14 residues long. From germline, CDR1 is SGDLS and CDR2 YYNGEE. CDR3 loop: CASSVDGRWDEQFF. The DNA of the CDR3 is TGTGCCAGCAGCGTAGATGGCAGGTGGGATGAGCAGTTCTTC.

J is TRBJ2-1 and V is TRBV15; 9 bases are a match to TRBD2. Germline values: CDR1 LNHNV, CDR2 YYDKDF (reference sequence). V trimming: 0 bases; J trimming: 8 bases; junction bases outside the gene matches: 11. CDR3 length: 17 residues. CDR3 DNA sequence: TGTGCCACCAGCAGAGATCTAGGGACTAGCCTTATCGATGAGCAGTTCTTC. This codes for CATSRDLGTSLIDEQFF.

The table lists this clone with a count of one. The V and J genes are TRBV3-1 (or the pseudogene TRBV3-2) and TRBJ1-6; 7 nucleotides agree with TRBD1. This CDR3 is 13 amino acids long. The ends lost 5 bases at V and 5 bases at J; junction bases unmatched: 0. The V gene's germline CDR1 is LGHDT and CDR2 YNNKEL (reference sequence). The CDR3 DNA follows: TGTGCCAGCAGCGGGACAGATAATTCACCCCTCCACTTT. Translated: CASSGTDNSPLHF.

The chain has TRBV15 and TRBJ2-1, with TRBD1 matching 7 bases. The CDR3 is 16 amino acids. In germline, CDR1 is LNHNV, CDR2 YYDKDF (reference sequence). V trimming: 3 bases; J trimming: 3 bases; junction bases outside the gene matches: 8. CDR3 region: CATSRDRLGYYNEQFF. CDR3 in DNA: TGTGCCACCAGCAGGGACAGGTTAGGGTACTACAATGAGCAGTTCTTC.

The CDR3, as DNA: TGTGCCAGCAGTTTCGGGACAGGGTTTAGTTACGAGCAGTACTTC. The encoded protein is CASSFGTGFSYEQYF. J is TRBJ2-7 and V is TRBV28; 9 bases are shared with TRBD1. The CDR3 runs 15 residues. The J segment lost 4 bases and the V segment lost 3 bases, leaving 7 bases of the junction unmatched. CDR1 is MDHEN and CDR2 is SYDVKM in the germline V gene.

The chain couples TRBV5-4 to TRBJ2-7; TRBD2 agrees at 15 bases. The J segment lost 0 bases and the V segment lost 3 bases, leaving 4 bases of the junction unmatched. The germline V gene encodes CDR1 SGHNT and CDR2 YYREEE (reference sequence). The CDR3 extends over 17 amino acids. The CDR3 DNA follows: TGTGCCAGCAGCTGGGGACTAGCGGGAGGACGCTCCTACGAGCAGTACTTC. It is translated as CASSWGLAGGRSYEQYF.

J is TRBJ2-7 and V is TRBV9; tentatively, D is TRBD2 (5 bases). CDR1 SGDLS and CDR2 YYNGEE come from the germline V gene. The germline V and J ends were trimmed by 0 bases and 0 bases, with 10 bases remaining between them. The CDR3 runs to 15 residues. Here the CDR3 DNA reads TGTGCCAGCAGCGTAGGAGGGCTTGTCTCCTACGAGCAGTACTTC. Its protein is CASSVGGLVSYEQYF.

The rearrangement links TRBV9 to TRBJ2-1; 12 bases align to TRBD2. The junction had 4 bases not matched to a gene; V was cut back by 3 bases and J by 3 bases. Germline CDR1 reads SGDLS; CDR2 reads YYNGEE. The CDR3 is 16 amino acids. This CDR3 is CASSEQGLAGYNEQFF. Written as DNA, the CDR3 is TGTGCCAGCAGCGAACAGGGACTAGCGGGCTACAATGAGCAGTTCTTC.

The chain is built from TRBV25-1 and TRBJ2-7; D not resolved. Looked up from germline, CDR1 is MGHDK and CDR2 is SYGVNS. There are 12 residues in the CDR3. Trimming pared 8 bases from V and 3 bases from J, leaving 11 bases between. CDR3 DNA sequence: TGTGCCAGCGCGTTTAATTACTACGAGCAGTACTTC. Translated, it gives CASAFNYYEQYF.